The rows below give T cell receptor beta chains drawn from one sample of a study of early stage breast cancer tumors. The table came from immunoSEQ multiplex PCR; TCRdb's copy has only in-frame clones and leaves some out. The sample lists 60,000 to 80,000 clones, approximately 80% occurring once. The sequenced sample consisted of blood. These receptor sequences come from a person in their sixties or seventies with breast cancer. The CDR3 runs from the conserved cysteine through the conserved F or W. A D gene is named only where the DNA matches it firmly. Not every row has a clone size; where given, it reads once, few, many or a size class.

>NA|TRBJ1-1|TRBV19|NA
TGTGCCAGTAGTATGGCCGCGGCTGAAGCTTTCTTT
CASSMAAAEAFF
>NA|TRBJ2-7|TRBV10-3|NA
TGTGCCATCAGTGATTGGCAGGTTAAGACCTACGAGCAGTACTTC
CAISDWQVKTYEQYF
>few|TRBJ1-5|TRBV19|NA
TGTGCCAGTAGGATCAACAGGGTTGATCAGCCCCAGCATTTT
CASRINRVDQPQHF
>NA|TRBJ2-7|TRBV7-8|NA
TGTGCCAGCAGCTCTAGCTTCGGTTACTACGAGCAGTACTTC
CASSSSFGYYEQYF
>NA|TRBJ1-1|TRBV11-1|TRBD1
TGTGCCAGCAGCACAGGGGTGGGCCGGGACACTGAAGCTTTCTTT
CASSTGVGRDTEAFF
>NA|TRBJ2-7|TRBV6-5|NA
TGTGCCAGCAGTTACTCGACCGGGGGCAGAAACGAGCAGTACTTC
CASSYSTGGRNEQYF
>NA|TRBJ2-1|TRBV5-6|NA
TGTGCCAGCAGCTTAGGGACGCCGCCAAGCTCCTACAATGAGCAGTTCTTC
CASSLGTPPSSYNEQFF
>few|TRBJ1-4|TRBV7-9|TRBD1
TGTGCCAGCAGCCTAGGGACAGGGGGAAAACTGTTTTTT
CASSLGTGGKLFF
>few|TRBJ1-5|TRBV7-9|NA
TGTGCCAGCAGCTTTGAAGCCGATACCCCAACGCCCCAGCATTTT
CASSFEADTPTPQHF
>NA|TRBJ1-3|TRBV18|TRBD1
TGTGCCAGCTCACCGGGGACAGGAGGAGACACCATATATTTT
CASSPGTGGDTIYF
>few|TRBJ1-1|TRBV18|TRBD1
TGTGCCAGCTCGGCGGACAGGCGCGCTGAAGCTTTCTTT
CASSADRRAEAFF
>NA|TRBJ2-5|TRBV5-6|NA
TGTGCCAGCAGCCGGGGAGGGGGGGAGACCCAGTACTTC
CASSRGGGETQYF
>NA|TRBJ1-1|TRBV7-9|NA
TGTGCCAGCAGCCAACTCCTTGACAGCGCCCTGAACACTGAAGCTTTCTTT
CASSQLLDSALNTEAFF
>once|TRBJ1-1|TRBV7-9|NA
TGTGCCAGCAGCTCACTACAGGGTGAAGCTTTCTTT
CASSSLQGEAFF
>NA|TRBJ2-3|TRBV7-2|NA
TGTGCCAGCAGCGGAAAGGATGCGGGTACGCAGTATTTT
CASSGKDAGTQYF
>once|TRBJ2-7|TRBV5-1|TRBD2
TGCGCCAGCAGCTTGGTCGGTTCGGGACTAGCGGGGGAGTACGAGCAGTACTTC
CASSLVGSGLAGEYEQYF
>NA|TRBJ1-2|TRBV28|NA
TGTGCCAGCAGTTTAGTCGCAGGCGGTCATGGCTACACCTTC
CASSLVAGGHGYTF
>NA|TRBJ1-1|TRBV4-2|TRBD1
TGTGCCAGCAGCCTGGACAGGGGGCAGGACACTGAAGCTTTCTTT
CASSLDRGQDTEAFF
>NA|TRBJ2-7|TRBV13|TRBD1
TGTGCCAGCAGTTCCTCCCAGGGGGCCTACGAGCAGTACTTC
CASSSSQGAYEQYF
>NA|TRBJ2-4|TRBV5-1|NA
TGCGCCAGCAGCCCCCGGGGCCAGGACAAAAACATTCAGTACTTC
CASSPRGQDKNIQYF
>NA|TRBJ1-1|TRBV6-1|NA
TGTGCCAGCAGTGAATATGGGGATGAAGCTTTCTTT
CASSEYGDEAFF
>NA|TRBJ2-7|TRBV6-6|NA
TGTGCCAGCAGTTATACATCCGAGCAGTACTTC
CASSYTSEQYF
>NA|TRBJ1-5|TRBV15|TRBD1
TGTGCCACCAGCAGGGGTGACAGGGGGGATCAGCCCCAGCATTTT
CATSRGDRGDQPQHF
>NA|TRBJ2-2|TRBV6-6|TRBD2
TGTGCCAGCAGACTTAGCGGGGGCCTGAACACCGGGGAGCTGTTTTTT
CASRLSGGLNTGELFF
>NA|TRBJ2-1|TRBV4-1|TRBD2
TGCGCCAGCAGCCAAGGGCTAGCGGGGGGGAATTACTACAATGAGCAGTTCTTC
CASSQGLAGGNYYNEQFF
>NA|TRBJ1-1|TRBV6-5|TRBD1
TGTGCCAGCAGGGTGACAGGGCCGGCCACTGAAGCTTTCTTT
CASRVTGPATEAFF
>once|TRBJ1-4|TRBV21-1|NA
TGTGCCAGCCGCGTAAGAGGGCAGAAACTGTTTTTT
CASRVRGQKLFF
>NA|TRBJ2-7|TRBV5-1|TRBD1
TGCGCCAGCAGCTTGAGAACGCCGGGACAGGGACACTACGAGCAGTACTTC
CASSLRTPGQGHYEQYF
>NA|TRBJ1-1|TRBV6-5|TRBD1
TGTGCCAGCAGTCCCGGCTTAGAGCAGGGGGCTTCGGCTTTCTTT
CASSPGLEQGASAFF
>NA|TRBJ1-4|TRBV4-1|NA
TGCGCCAGCAGCCAAGAGTGGTCCCGGGCCTTGGGGGAAAAACTGTTTTTT
CASSQEWSRALGEKLFF
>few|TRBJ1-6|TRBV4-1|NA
TGCGCCAGCAGCCAACCAGGGAACAATTCACCCCTCCACTTT
CASSQPGNNSPLHF
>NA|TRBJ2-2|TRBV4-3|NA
TGCGCCAGCAGCCAGAGGCTAGGGGGACGGGCCGGGGAGCTGTTTTTT
CASSQRLGGRAGELFF
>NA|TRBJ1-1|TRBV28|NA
TGTGCCAGCAGTGAGGACACTGAAGCTTTCTTT
CASSEDTEAFF
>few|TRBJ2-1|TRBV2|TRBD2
TGTGCCAGCAGTCGAGAAGGAGCGGGAGTACTCGATGAGCAGTTCTTC
CASSREGAGVLDEQFF
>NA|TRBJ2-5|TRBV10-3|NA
TGTGCCATCAAGGGCGGGAAGGAGACCCAGTACTTC
CAIKGGKETQYF
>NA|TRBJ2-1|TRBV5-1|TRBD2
TGCGCCAGCAGCTCGACTAGCGGGAACTACAATGAGCAGTTCTTC
CASSSTSGNYNEQFF
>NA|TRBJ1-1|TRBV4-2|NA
TGTGCCAGCAGCCAAGCATCCATGAACACTGAAGCTTTCTTT
CASSQASMNTEAFF
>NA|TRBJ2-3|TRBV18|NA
TGTGCCAGCTCACCACAGGCAGATACGCAGTATTTT
CASSPQADTQYF
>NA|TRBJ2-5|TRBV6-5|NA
TGTGCCAGCAGTTACTCGGGGCTCGAGACCCAGTACTTC
CASSYSGLETQYF
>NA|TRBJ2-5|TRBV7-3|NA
TGTGCCAGCAGCTCTACAGGGTCCAAGGCAGAGACCCAGTACTTC
CASSSTGSKAETQYF
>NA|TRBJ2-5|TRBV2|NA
TGTGCCAGCAGTGTGTTACAGCCTATGTGGGAAGAGACCCAGTACTTC
CASSVLQPMWEETQYF
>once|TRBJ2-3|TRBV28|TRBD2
TGTGCCAGCAGTTTACTTACTAGCGGGACCAGCACAGATACGCAGTATTTT
CASSLLTSGTSTDTQYF
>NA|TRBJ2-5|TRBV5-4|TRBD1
TGTGCCAGCAGCTTGTCTAGGACAGGACAAGAGACCCAGTACTTC
CASSLSRTGQETQYF
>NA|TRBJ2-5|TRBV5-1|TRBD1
TGCGCCAGCAGCTCCGGACAGGGCGTCCAAGAGACCCAGTACTTC
CASSSGQGVQETQYF
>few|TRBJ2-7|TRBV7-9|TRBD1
TGTGCCAGCAGCCCCGGGACAGGGTTCTACGAGCAGTACTTC
CASSPGTGFYEQYF
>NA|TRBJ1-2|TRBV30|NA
TGTGCCTGGAGGGACTTTGGGAACTATGGCTACACCTTC
CAWRDFGNYGYTF
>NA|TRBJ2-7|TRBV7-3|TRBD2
TGTGCCAGCAGCCCACTAGCGGGAGGGTACGAGCAGTACTTC
CASSPLAGGYEQYF
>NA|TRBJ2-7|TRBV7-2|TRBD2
TGTGCCAGCAGCATTAGCGGGAAGGGCTACGAGCAGTACTTC
CASSISGKGYEQYF
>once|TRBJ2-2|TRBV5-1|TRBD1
TGCGCCAGCAGCTTGGATAGGACAGGAGGATACACCGGGGAGCTGTTTTTT
CASSLDRTGGYTGELFF
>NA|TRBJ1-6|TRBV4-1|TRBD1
TGCGCCAGCAGCCAGACCGGGACAGGCAATTCACCCCTCCACTTT
CASSQTGTGNSPLHF
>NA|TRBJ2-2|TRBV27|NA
TGTGCCAGCAGTTTAAGCTATCTCGCGAACACCGGGGAGCTGTTTTTT
CASSLSYLANTGELFF